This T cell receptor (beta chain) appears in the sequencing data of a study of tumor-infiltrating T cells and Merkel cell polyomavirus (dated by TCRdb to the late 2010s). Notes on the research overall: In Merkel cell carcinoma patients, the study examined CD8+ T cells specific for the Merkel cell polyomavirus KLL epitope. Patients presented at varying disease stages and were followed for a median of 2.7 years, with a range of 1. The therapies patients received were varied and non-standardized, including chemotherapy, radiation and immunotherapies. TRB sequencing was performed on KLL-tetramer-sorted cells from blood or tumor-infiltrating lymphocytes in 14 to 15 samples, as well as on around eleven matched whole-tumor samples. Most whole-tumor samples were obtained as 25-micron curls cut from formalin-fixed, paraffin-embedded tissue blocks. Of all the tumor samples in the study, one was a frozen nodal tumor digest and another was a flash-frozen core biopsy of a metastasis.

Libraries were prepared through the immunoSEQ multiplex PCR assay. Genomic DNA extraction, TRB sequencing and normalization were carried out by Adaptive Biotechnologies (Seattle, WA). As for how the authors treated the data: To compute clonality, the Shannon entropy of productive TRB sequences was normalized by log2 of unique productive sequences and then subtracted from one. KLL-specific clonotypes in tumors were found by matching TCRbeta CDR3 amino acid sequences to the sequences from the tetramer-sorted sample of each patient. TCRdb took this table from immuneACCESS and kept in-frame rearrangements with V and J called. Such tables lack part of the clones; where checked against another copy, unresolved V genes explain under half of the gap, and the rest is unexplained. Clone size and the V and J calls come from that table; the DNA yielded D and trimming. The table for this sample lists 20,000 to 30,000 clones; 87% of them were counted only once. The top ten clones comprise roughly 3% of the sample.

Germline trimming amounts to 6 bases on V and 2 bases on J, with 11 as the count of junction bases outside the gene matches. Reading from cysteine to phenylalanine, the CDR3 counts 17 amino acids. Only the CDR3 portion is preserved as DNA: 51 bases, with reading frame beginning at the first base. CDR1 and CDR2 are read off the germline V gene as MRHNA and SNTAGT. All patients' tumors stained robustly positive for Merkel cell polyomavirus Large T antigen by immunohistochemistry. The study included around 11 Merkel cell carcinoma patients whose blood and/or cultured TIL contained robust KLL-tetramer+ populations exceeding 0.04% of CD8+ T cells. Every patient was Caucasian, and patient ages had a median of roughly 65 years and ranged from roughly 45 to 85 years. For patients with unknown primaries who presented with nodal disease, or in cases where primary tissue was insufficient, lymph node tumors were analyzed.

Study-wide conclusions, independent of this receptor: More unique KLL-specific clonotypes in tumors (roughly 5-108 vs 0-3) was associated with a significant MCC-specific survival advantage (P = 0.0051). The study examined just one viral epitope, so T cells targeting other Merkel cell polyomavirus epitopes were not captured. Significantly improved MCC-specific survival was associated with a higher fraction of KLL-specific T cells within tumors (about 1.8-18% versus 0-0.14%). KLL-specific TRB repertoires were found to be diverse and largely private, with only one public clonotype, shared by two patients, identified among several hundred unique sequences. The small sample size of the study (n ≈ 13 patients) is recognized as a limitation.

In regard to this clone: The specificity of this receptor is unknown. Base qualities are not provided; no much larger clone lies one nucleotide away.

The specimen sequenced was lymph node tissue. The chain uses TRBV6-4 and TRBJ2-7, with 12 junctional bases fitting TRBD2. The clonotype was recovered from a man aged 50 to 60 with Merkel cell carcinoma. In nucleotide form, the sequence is TGTGCCAGCAGACCGGGACTAGCGGGTTTGGGGGCCTACGAGCAGTACTTC. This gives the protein CASRPGLAGLGAYEQYF.